A single sample gave rise to the 28 T cell receptor beta chains below, sequenced in a study of cytomegalovirus exposure and HLA in healthy donors (TCRdb year 2017). Library method: the immunoSEQ multiplex PCR assay. For the multiplex PCR, a mixture combining 60 forward primers for TCR Vbeta segments and 13 reverse primers for TCR Jbeta segments was used. What TCRdb holds here is the immuneACCESS table cut down to in-frame rearrangements. Part of the clones is not present; checked against another copy, under half of the missing clones reflect an unresolved V gene, and the others are unexplained. Recorded for this sample are 87,000 or so clones; about 7.6% of them occurred a single time. Together, the top ten hold 2.3% of the sample. The sequenced material came from PBMCs. These receptors were obtained from a man between 50 and 59 years old in good health and CMV-seronegative.

This clone was seen a handful of times. This chain joins TRBV9 and TRBJ2-1, with a possible D match to TRBD2 (5 bases). Germline CDR1 SGDLS, CDR2 YYNGEE. CDR3 length: 15 amino acids. V gave up 0 bases and J gave up 1 base, with 8 bases separating them. This chain's CDR3 is CASSVDGVSYNEQFF. CDR3 sequence (DNA): TGTGCCAGCAGCGTAGACGGGGTTTCCTACAATGAGCAGTTCTTC. Filled out from reference TRBV9 and TRBJ2-1, the complete variable domain reads DSGVTQTPKHLITATGQRVTLRCSPRSGDLSVYWYQQSLDQGLQFLIQYYNGEERAKGNILERFSAQQFPDLHSELNLSSLELGDSALYFCASSVDGVSYNEQFFGPGTRLTVL.

The chain uses TRBV6-5 and TRBJ1-4, with TRBD1 as a possible D gene (6 bases). The CDR3 sequence is 12 residues long. Per the germline V gene, CDR1 is MNHEY and CDR2 is SVGAGI. V was shortened by 8 bases and J by 8 bases, with 12 bases between the two germline ends. The CDR3 sequence is CASAVRGEKLFF. The CDR3 nucleotides are TGTGCCAGCGCTGTAAGGGGGGAAAAACTGTTTTTT.

In its sample, this clone was seen a few times. The chain couples TRBV6-5 to TRBJ2-5, with 11 bases identical to TRBD2. The end of the DNA is better explained by TRBJ2-7, so the J call may be wrong. This CDR3 region has 14 residues. The germline CDR1 and CDR2 sequences are MNHEY and SVGAGI. The CDR3 nucleotides read TGTGCCAGCAGACTAGCGGGGGCCTCCTACGAGCAGTACTTC. Translation gives CASRLAGASYEQYF.

The rearrangement joins TRBV19 to TRBJ1-4; D not resolved. CDR3 length: 14 residues. Per the germline V gene, CDR1 is LNHDA and CDR2 is SQIVND (reference sequence). V lost 7 bases and J 6 bases, leaving 15 bases between the germline ends. CDR3 coding DNA: TGTGCCAGTACTTATAGCAGTTGGGATGAAAAACTGTTTTTT. Its protein is CASTYSSWDEKLFF.

V gene TRBV28 combines with J gene TRBJ2-1; 12 positions agree with TRBD2. Germline V gene sequence: CDR1 MDHEN, CDR2 SYDVKM. The CDR3 is made up of 17 amino acids. J gave up 3 bases and V 5 bases, and 8 bases lay outside the gene matches. CDR3 nucleotide sequence: TGTGCCAGCAGTCCGCCTAGCGGGAGGGTCGTCTACAATGAGCAGTTCTTC. Its protein is CASSPPSGRVVYNEQFF.

V usage is TRBV15 and J usage is TRBJ1-3, with D hard to call. The CDR3 contains 15 residues. Per germline, CDR1 LNHNV and CDR2 YYDKDF (reference sequence). Trimming took 0 bases from V and 1 from J, leaving 7 bases between them. In DNA, the CDR3 is TGTGCCACCAGCAGAGACTACAGTTCTGGAAACACCATATATTTT. Protein product: CATSRDYSSGNTIYF.

This sequence joins TRBV2 and TRBJ2-7; 11 positions agree with TRBD2. CDR3 length: 15 amino acids. From germline, CDR1 is SNHLY and CDR2 FYNNEI. The junction had 11 bases not matched to a gene; V was cut back by 6 bases and J by 7 bases. CDR3 sequence: CASRQTSGRSGEQYF. CDR3 nucleotides: TGTGCCAGCAGGCAAACTAGCGGGAGAAGTGGGGAGCAGTACTTC.

The V and J genes are TRBV6-6 and TRBJ1-2, with 7 bases lining up with TRBD1. Germline CDR1 is MNHNY and CDR2 is SVGAGI (reference sequence). V lost 1 base to trimming and J lost 1 base; unmatched junction nucleotides: 0. There are 14 residues in the CDR3. The CDR3 protein is CASSYWDSNYGYTF. Here the CDR3 DNA reads TGTGCCAGCAGTTACTGGGACAGTAACTATGGCTACACCTTC.

This clone was seen a few times. This rearrangement joins TRBV28 to TRBJ1-6; 7 bases are shared with TRBD1. Trimming cost V 8 bases and J 8 bases; bases outside gene matches: 3. The CDR3 sequence is 12 residues long. Germline CDR1 MDHEN, CDR2 SYDVKM. CDR3 region: CASGQGDSPLHF. For the CDR3, the DNA is TGTGCCAGCGGGCAGGGGGATTCACCCCTCCACTTT.

This clone has just a few counts. The chain carries TRBV27 and TRBJ1-6, with D possibly matching TRBD1 (5 bases). CDR3 size: 15 residues. The germline CDR1 and CDR2 sequences are MNHEY and SMNVEV (reference sequence). V lost 7 bases and J lost 10, with 20 bases in between. In nucleotides, the CDR3 is TGTGCCAGCACCCAAAGGGGCTCCTTTGGGTCACCCCTCCACTTT. It is translated as CASTQRGSFGSPLHF.

This clone was recorded a few times. This chain connects TRBV7-9 to TRBJ2-1; TRBD1 is a possible D gene (6 bases). The germline V gene encodes CDR1 SEHNR and CDR2 FQNEAQ (reference sequence). The CDR3 length is 18 residues. The V and J ends lost 4 bases and 0 bases respectively, with 19 bases between them. The CDR3 nucleotides are TGTGCCAGCAGCTCATCTGGGGGCAGGGCCAGCTCCTACAATGAGCAGTTCTTC. This gives the protein CASSSSGGRASSYNEQFF.

This clone appeared a few times. The chain uses TRBV5-1 and TRBJ2-5; possibly TRBD2 for D (6 bases). The length of the CDR3 is 14 residues. Trimming took off 4 bases at V and 3 bases at J, with 13 bases between the two ends. Germline V gene lookup returns CDR1 SGHRS and CDR2 YFSETQ. The CDR3 DNA is TGCGCCAGCAGCCCGGAGCGGAGGGAAGAGACCCAGTACTTC. Translation: CASSPERREETQYF.

This clone was counted only a few times. This rearrangement joins TRBV5-4 to TRBJ2-7, with 7 bases lining up with TRBD1. CDR3 size: 15 residues. CDR1 and CDR2 (germline): SGHNT, YYREEE (reference sequence). J gave up 6 bases and V 5 bases, and 14 bases lay outside the gene matches. The CDR3 sequence: CASSRQGPQPGEQYF. The CDR3 bases are TGTGCCAGCAGTCGACAGGGTCCCCAACCGGGCGAGCAGTACTTC.

The chain joins TRBV28 to TRBJ1-2; D gene ambiguous. Germline V CDR1 and CDR2: MDHEN, SYDVKM. This CDR3 contains 17 residues. With 2 bases removed from V and 6 bases from J, the gap between germline ends came to 22 bases. DNA of the CDR3: TGTGCCAGCAGTTTAATGGGTCGGATAGGGAGCACGAATGGCTACACCTTC. This translates into CASSLMGRIGSTNGYTF.

The chain uses TRBV6-5 and TRBJ2-3, with 8 bases identical to TRBD1. Trimming cost V 4 bases and J 4 bases; bases outside gene matches: 7. The CDR3 covers 15 residues. The germline gives CDR1 MNHEY, CDR2 SVGAGI. Written as DNA, the CDR3 is TGTGCCAGCAGTTTTTCCGGGACAGGACCAGATACGCAGTATTTT. Translated, it gives CASSFSGTGPDTQYF.

This clone was seen only a few times. V is TRBV6-1 and J is TRBJ1-5, with D unclear. In germline, CDR1 is MNHNS, CDR2 SASEGT. The V end lost 0 bases, the J end lost 6 bases, and 6 bases lay between the germline ends. The CDR3 is 13 amino acids. CDR3 in DNA: TGTGCCAGCAGTGAAGCCCCCTCTCAGCCCCAGCATTTT. Translated: CASSEAPSQPQHF.

V is TRBV27 and J is TRBJ2-7, with 11 bases identical to TRBD1. Germline V gene data show CDR1 as MNHEY and CDR2 as SMNVEV (reference sequence). The CDR3 consists of 15 residues. The V segment lost 9 bases and the J segment 1 base; nucleotides outside the gene matches: 8. The CDR3 nucleotides read TGTGCCAGTGCCAAAGGGACAGGGGGATCCTACGAGCAGTACTTC. Translation gives CASAKGTGGSYEQYF.

This clone appeared a few times. The chain joins TRBV10-3 to TRBJ2-1; 14 bases match TRBD2. V lost 11 bases and J lost 9; bases outside the gene matches: 6. The CDR3 consists of 13 residues. Germline V gives CDR1 ENHRY, CDR2 SYGVKD. The CDR3 DNA is TGTGCCCTCGGGACTAGCGGGAGTGGTGAGCAGTTCTTC. Its translation is CALGTSGSGEQFF.

The V call is TRBV11-2, the J call TRBJ1-1, with a weak D call TRBD1 (5 bases). This CDR3 contains 13 residues. Germline V gene data show CDR1 as SGHAT and CDR2 as FQNNGV. Trimming took off 5 bases at V and 3 bases at J, with 10 bases between the two ends. DNA of the CDR3: TGTGCCAGCAGCCCATGGGGGGACACTGAAGCTTTCTTT. It specifies CASSPWGDTEAFF.

This clone showed up just a few times. V gene TRBV29-1 combines with J gene TRBJ2-1; TRBD2 is a possible D gene (6 bases). The CDR3 extends over 14 amino acids. V lost 3 bases to trimming and J lost 5 bases, with 14 bases between them. Germline-derived CDR1 and CDR2 are SQVTM and ANQGSEA. The CDR3 DNA reads TGCAGCGTTGACCGGCGGGGTAGTAACAATGAGCAGTTCTTC. It translates to CSVDRRGSNNEQFF.

There are a few counts of this clone. The gene calls are TRBV16 and TRBJ2-7; D is perhaps TRBD1 (6 bases). Trimming took off 4 bases at V and 3 bases at J, with 16 bases between the two ends. In germline, CDR1 is KGHSY, CDR2 FQNENV. This CDR3 comprises 15 residues. The chain's CDR3 is CASSPPGHYIYEQYF. The DNA for the CDR3 is TGTGCCAGCAGCCCTCCGGGACACTACATCTACGAGCAGTACTTC. Supplemented by reference TRBV16 and TRBJ2-7, the full variable domain reads GEEVAQTPKHLVRGEGQKAKLYCAPIKGHSYVFWYQQVLKNEFKFLISFQNENVFDETGMPKERFSAKCLPNSPCSLEIQATKLEDSAVYFCASSPPGHYIYEQYFGPGTRLTVT.

The chain recombines TRBV28 with TRBJ1-2; D may be TRBD1 (6 bases). Germline-derived CDR1 and CDR2 are MDHEN and SYDVKM. V was pared by 5 bases and J by 3 bases, with 16 bases between. The CDR3 runs to 15 residues. CDR3 sequence reads: CASSPAPSGDYGYTF. The CDR3, as DNA: TGTGCCAGCAGTCCCGCTCCGTCAGGGGACTATGGCTACACCTTC.

V gene TRBV5-4 combines with J gene TRBJ2-3; unclear D gene. The CDR3 spans 13 residues. CDR1 and CDR2 from the germline V gene are SGHNT and YYREEE (reference sequence). The ends were cut back, 1 base at V and 3 bases at J, with 6 bases in the middle. The CDR3 is CASSLLFTDTQYF. The CDR3 DNA sequence: TGTGCCAGCAGCTTGTTATTTACAGATACGCAGTATTTT. The variable domain in full, with the rest retrieved from reference TRBV5-4 and TRBJ2-3, is ETGVTQSPTHLIKTRGQQVTLRCSSQSGHNTVSWYQQALGQGPQFIFQYYREEENGRGNFPPRFSGLQFPNYSSELNVNALELDDSALYLCASSLLFTDTQYFGPGTRLTVL.

The chain couples TRBV7-2 to TRBJ2-1; 9 positions match TRBD2. CDR1 and CDR2 from the germline V gene are SGHTA and FQGNSA. The CDR3 is 17 residues long. The V gene end was trimmed by 6 bases and the J gene end by 4 bases; junction bases not matched to a gene: 13. The CDR3 here is CASRVSGRPREYNEQFF. CDR3 coding DNA: TGTGCCAGCAGGGTAAGCGGGAGGCCACGGGAATACAATGAGCAGTTCTTC.

This clone was counted a few times. The chain joins TRBV5-5 to TRBJ1-2; 7 positions agree with TRBD1. The CDR3 spans 13 residues. Germline CDR1 SGHKS, CDR2 YYEKEE (reference sequence). With 4 bases clipped from V and 8 bases from J, the junction kept 8 bases outside the gene matches. CDR3 protein: CASSGTQGLGYTF. The DNA of the CDR3 is TGTGCCAGCAGCGGAACACAGGGGTTGGGCTACACCTTC.

This clone has only a few counts. The CDR3 loop is CASSSSGVSYNEQFF. Written as DNA, the CDR3 is TGCGCCAGCAGCAGCAGCGGGGTCTCCTACAATGAGCAGTTCTTC. The V gene is TRBV4-1, the J gene TRBJ2-1; 7 bases map to TRBD2. This CDR3 has 15 residues. The germline V gene encodes CDR1 MGHRA and CDR2 YSYEKL. The J segment lost 0 bases and the V segment lost 5 bases, leaving 4 bases of the junction unmatched.

This clone has more than one count but fewer than ten. The rearrangement joins TRBV27 to TRBJ2-7, with TRBD1 matching 11 bases. After removal of 4 bases from V and 6 bases from J, the junction contained 8 bases not matched to a gene. Germline CDR1 and CDR2: MNHEY and SMNVEV (reference sequence). The CDR3 loop spans 15 amino acids. DNA for the CDR3: TGTGCCAGCAGTTCCTCTCGGACAGGGGGCCGCGAGCAGTACTTC. Protein sequence: CASSSSRTGGREQYF.

V is TRBV27 and J is TRBJ1-1, with D possibly TRBD1 on 5 matching bases. Germline V gene lookup returns CDR1 MNHEY and CDR2 SMNVEV (reference sequence). The CDR3 runs 14 residues. Trimming took 7 bases from V and 3 from J, leaving 15 bases between them. CDR3 region: CASTRSGTHTEAFF. The CDR3 DNA is TGTGCCAGCACTCGATCAGGGACTCACACTGAAGCTTTCTTT.